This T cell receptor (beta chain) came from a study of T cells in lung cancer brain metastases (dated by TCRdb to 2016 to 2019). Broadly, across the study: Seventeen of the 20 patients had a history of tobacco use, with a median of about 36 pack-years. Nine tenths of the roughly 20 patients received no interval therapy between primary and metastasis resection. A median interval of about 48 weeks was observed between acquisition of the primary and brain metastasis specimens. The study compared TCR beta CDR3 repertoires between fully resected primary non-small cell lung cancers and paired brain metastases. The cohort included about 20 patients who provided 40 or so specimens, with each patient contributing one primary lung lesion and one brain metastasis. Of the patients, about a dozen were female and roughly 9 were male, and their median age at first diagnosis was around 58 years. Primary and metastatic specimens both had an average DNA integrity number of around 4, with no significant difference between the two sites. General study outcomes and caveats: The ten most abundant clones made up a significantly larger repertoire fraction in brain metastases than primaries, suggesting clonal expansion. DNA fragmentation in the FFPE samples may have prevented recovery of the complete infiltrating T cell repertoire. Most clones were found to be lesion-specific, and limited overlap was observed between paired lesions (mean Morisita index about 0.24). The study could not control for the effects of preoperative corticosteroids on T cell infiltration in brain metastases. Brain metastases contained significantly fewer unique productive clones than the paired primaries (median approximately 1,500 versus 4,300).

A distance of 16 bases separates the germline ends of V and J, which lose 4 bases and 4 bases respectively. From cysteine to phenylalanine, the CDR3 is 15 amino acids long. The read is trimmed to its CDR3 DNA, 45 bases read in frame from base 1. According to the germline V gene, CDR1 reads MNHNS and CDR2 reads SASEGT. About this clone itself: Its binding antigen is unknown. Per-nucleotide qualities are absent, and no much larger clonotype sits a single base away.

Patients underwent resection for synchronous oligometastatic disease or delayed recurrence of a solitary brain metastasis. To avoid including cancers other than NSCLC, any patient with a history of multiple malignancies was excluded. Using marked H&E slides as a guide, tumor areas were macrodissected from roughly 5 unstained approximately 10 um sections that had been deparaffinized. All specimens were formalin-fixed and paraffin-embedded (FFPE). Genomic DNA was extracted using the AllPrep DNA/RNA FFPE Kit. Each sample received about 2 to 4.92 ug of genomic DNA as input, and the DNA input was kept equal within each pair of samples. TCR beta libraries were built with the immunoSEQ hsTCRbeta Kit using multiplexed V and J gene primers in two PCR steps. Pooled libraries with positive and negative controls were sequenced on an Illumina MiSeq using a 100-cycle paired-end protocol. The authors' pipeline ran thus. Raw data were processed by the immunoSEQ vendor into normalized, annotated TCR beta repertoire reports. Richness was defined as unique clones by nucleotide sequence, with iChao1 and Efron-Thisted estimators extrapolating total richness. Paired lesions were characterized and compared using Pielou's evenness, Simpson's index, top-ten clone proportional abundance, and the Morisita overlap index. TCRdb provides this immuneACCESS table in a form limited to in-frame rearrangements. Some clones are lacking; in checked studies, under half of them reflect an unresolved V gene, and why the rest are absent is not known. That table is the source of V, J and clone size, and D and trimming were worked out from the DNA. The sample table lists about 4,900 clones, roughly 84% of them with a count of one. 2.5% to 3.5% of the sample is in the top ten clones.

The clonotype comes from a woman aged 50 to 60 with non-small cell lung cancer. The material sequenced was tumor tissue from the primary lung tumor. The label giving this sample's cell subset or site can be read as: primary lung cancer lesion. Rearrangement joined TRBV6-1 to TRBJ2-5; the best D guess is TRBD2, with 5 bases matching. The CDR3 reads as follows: CASSGRGSRAETQYF. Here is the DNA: TGTGCCAGCAGTGGACGAGGCTCGAGGGCAGAGACCCAGTACTTC.